Listed below are T cell receptor beta chains from one sample, sequenced in a study of chemoradiotherapy in HPV16-positive cancers. Measured with immunoSEQ multiplex PCR; TCRdb has only the in-frame clones, and not every one. The sample lists around 68,000 clones, around nine tenths occurring once. The sequences come from blood, collected from a patient who underwent chemoradiotherapy. Receptors originate from a human donor with HPV-associated anogenital cancer. The CDR3 runs from the conserved cysteine through the conserved F or W. D genes are given only for firm matches. Not all rows give a size; the values are once, few, many and, for expanded clones, a class.

v_gene,d_gene,j_gene,abundance,CDR3nt,CDR3aa
TRBV6-1,-,TRBJ1-5,-,TGTGCCTCAGTCTCTGGGGGGTATAGCAATCAGCCCCAGCATTTT,CASVSGGYSNQPQHF
TRBV5-6,TRBD1,TRBJ2-7,-,TGTGCCAGCAGCGCCGGGACAGGGATTTCCTACGAGCAGTACTTC,CASSAGTGISYEQYF
TRBV11-2,TRBD1,TRBJ2-2,-,TGTGCCAGCAGCTTAGAGGACAGGGACACCGGGGAGCTGTTTTTT,CASSLEDRDTGELFF
TRBV19,TRBD1,TRBJ2-1,-,TGTGCCAGTAGGGACCCGGGACAGTTTTACAATGAGCAGTTCTTC,CASRDPGQFYNEQFF
TRBV7-9,-,TRBJ1-6,-,TGTGCCAGCAGCTTAGACGGCTCCTATAATTCACCCCTCCACTTT,CASSLDGSYNSPLHF
TRBV6-5,TRBD2,TRBJ2-7,-,TGTGCCAGCAGTGAACCGGGGAGGGACGGCGAGCAGTACTTC,CASSEPGRDGEQYF
TRBV19,-,TRBJ1-1,-,TGTGCCAGTAGTATACTGAAGGGCACTGAAGCTTTCTTT,CASSILKGTEAFF
TRBV7-9,TRBD1,TRBJ1-2,-,TGTGCCAGCAGCCGTCCCGGGACAGGGGACGGTGGCTACACCTTC,CASSRPGTGDGGYTF
TRBV10-2,-,TRBJ2-5,-,TGCGCCAGCAGTGAGTTAGCGGAGACCCAGTACTTC,CASSELAETQYF
TRBV28,-,TRBJ2-7,-,TGTGCCAGCAGTTCCGAAACCCACGAGCAGTACTTC,CASSSETHEQYF
TRBV5-8,TRBD2,TRBJ2-3,-,TGTGCCAGCAGCTTACGGGGACTAGCAACAGATACGCAGTATTTT,CASSLRGLATDTQYF
TRBV18,TRBD2,TRBJ2-7,-,TGTGCCAGCTCACCAAGTCTGGGGGGGAACTACGAGCAGTACTTC,CASSPSLGGNYEQYF
TRBV15,-,TRBJ1-5,-,TGTGCCACCAGCAGAGTGGCAGGCAGCAATCAGCCCCAGCATTTT,CATSRVAGSNQPQHF
TRBV7-6,-,TRBJ2-1,once,TGTGCCAGCAGCTTAGTCGATTACAATGAGCAGTTCTTC,CASSLVDYNEQFF
TRBV5-1,-,TRBJ2-6,-,TGCGCCAGCAGCTTGGAAGGTTTTTCTGGGGCCAACGTCCTGACTTTC,CASSLEGFSGANVLTF
TRBV6-1,-,TRBJ2-1,-,TGTGCCAGCAGTGAACTGGGGGCGGTCAATGAGCAGTTCTTC,CASSELGAVNEQFF
TRBV5-1,-,TRBJ1-3,-,TGCGCCAGCAGCTTGGGAACAGGGCTCGGAAACACCATATATTTT,CASSLGTGLGNTIYF
TRBV19,-,TRBJ2-2,-,TGTGCCAGGAGTAGGGGATACCTAAACACCGGGGAGCTGTTTTTT,CARSRGYLNTGELFF
TRBV30,-,TRBJ1-1,-,TGTGCCGCCCGTGCGGCCTTGGGGAACACTGAAGCTTTCTTT,CAARAALGNTEAFF
TRBV7-7,-,TRBJ2-1,-,TGTGCTAGCAGCTTCTCGCGGGGAAACAATGAGCAGTTCTTC,CASSFSRGNNEQFF
TRBV5-1,-,TRBJ1-1,-,TGCGCCAGCAGCCCTCGCCCCGGGGGTGACACTGAAGCTTTCTTT,CASSPRPGGDTEAFF
TRBV5-1,TRBD1,TRBJ2-7,-,TGCGCCAGCAGCTCTAGACAGGGTACGGACTACGAGCAGTACTTC,CASSSRQGTDYEQYF
TRBV5-1,-,TRBJ1-1,-,TGCGCCAGCAGCTTGGACAGGCTGAACACTGAAGCTTTCTTT,CASSLDRLNTEAFF
TRBV28,-,TRBJ1-5,once,TGTGCCAGCAGTTCAAGGGGACAGCCCCAGCATTTT,CASSSRGQPQHF
TRBV11-2,TRBD1,TRBJ2-5,-,TGTGCCAGCAGCACCCACCGAGGACAGGGGGAACAAGAGACCCAGTACTTC,CASSTHRGQGEQETQYF
TRBV4-1,-,TRBJ1-4,-,TGCGCCAGCAGCCAAGATTTTACAGGATGGGAAAAACTGTTTTTT,CASSQDFTGWEKLFF
TRBV15,-,TRBJ1-1,-,TGTGCCACCAGCCATGAAAGCGGTTACATGAACACTGAAGCTTTCTTT,CATSHESGYMNTEAFF
TRBV13,TRBD1,TRBJ1-5,-,TGTGCCAGCAGCCTCGGGACAGGGAGTCAGCCCCAGCATTTT,CASSLGTGSQPQHF
TRBV10-1,TRBD2,TRBJ2-5,few,TGCGCCAGCAGTGTCGGACTAGCGGGGCACGAAGAGACCCAGTACTTC,CASSVGLAGHEETQYF
TRBV20-1,-,TRBJ2-7,-,TGCAGTGCTAGGGGACCTGGCGAGCAGTACTTC,CSARGPGEQYF
TRBV11-3,TRBD2,TRBJ2-1,-,TGTGCCAGCAGCTCCTTTAAGACTAGCGGGGGAACCTACAATGAGCAGTTCTTC,CASSSFKTSGGTYNEQFF
TRBV23-1,-,TRBJ1-2,-,TGCGCCAGCAGTCAAGGGGGCTTTTACTATGGCTACACCTTC,CASSQGGFYYGYTF
TRBV6-1,-,TRBJ1-1,-,TGTGCCAGCAGGATAGAAAGTGGTGGGAACACTGAAGCTTTCTTT,CASRIESGGNTEAFF
TRBV5-1,-,TRBJ2-1,-,TGCGCCAGCAGCTTGGCCGGGCGATGGGTCCCAGCGGATGAGCAGTTCTTC,CASSLAGRWVPADEQFF
TRBV2,-,TRBJ2-3,-,TGTGCCAGCAGTGTCATGTCGAGTCGAGGGAATACGCAGTATTTT,CASSVMSSRGNTQYF
TRBV7-2,-,TRBJ1-2,-,TGTGCCAGCAGCTTATATATGGTGGGGGGCTATGGCTACACCTTC,CASSLYMVGGYGYTF
TRBV7-3,TRBD2,TRBJ2-1,-,TGTGCCAGCAGCCGGACTAGCGGGGGGTTCTACAATGAGCAGTTCTTC,CASSRTSGGFYNEQFF
TRBV4-1,-,TRBJ1-1,few,TGCGCCAGCAGCCACACAGGGAGGACTGAAGCTTTCTTT,CASSHTGRTEAFF
TRBV15,-,TRBJ1-2,-,TGTGCCACCGGCAGAGATCGGGTTGGCTACACCTTC,CATGRDRVGYTF
TRBV11-2,-,TRBJ2-3,-,TGTGCCAGCAGCCCCCCTTCCGGAGGGGATACGCAGTATTTT,CASSPPSGGDTQYF
TRBV7-2,TRBD2,TRBJ2-3,-,TGTGCCAGCAGCCCCGGACTAGCGGGAGGGCCGGATACGCAGTATTTT,CASSPGLAGGPDTQYF
TRBV6-1,TRBD1,TRBJ1-2,-,TGTGCCAGCACGTTAGACAGGGCACTCTATGGCTACACCTTC,CASTLDRALYGYTF
TRBV5-1,TRBD2,TRBJ2-3,-,TGCGCCAGCAGCTTGGCTAGCGGGAGCGTAGATACGCAGTATTTT,CASSLASGSVDTQYF
TRBV27,-,TRBJ1-1,-,TGTGCCAGCACCCTACGTCGGGGGATGAACACTGAAGCTTTCTTT,CASTLRRGMNTEAFF
TRBV6-5,-,TRBJ1-4,once,TGTGCCAGCAGTTACTCGACGGGGTCAACTAATGAAAAACTGTTTTTT,CASSYSTGSTNEKLFF
TRBV9,-,TRBJ1-2,-,TGTGCCAGCAGCCCCTCCGGGGGGGCCCATGGCTACACCTTC,CASSPSGGAHGYTF
TRBV5-1,TRBD1,TRBJ1-1,-,TGCGCCAGCAGCTCCGGGACAGCCGAGGGGTTCTTT,CASSSGTAEGFF
TRBV28,TRBD1,TRBJ1-1,-,TGTGCCAGCAGTTCTACAGGGGGCGGAAGGGGGAACACTGAAGCTTTCTTT,CASSSTGGGRGNTEAFF
TRBV11-2,TRBD2,TRBJ2-1,-,TGTGCCAGCAGCCCCAGCGGGGTGGTCAGGGAGCAGTTCTTC,CASSPSGVVREQFF